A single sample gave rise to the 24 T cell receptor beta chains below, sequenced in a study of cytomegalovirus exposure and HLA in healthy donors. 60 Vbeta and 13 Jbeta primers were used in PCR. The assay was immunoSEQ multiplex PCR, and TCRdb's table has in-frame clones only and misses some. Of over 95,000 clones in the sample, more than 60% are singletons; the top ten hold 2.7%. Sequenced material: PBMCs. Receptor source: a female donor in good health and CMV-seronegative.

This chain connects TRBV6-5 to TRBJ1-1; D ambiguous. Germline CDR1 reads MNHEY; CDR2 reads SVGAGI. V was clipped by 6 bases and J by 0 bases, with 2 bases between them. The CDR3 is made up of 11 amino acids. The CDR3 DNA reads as TGTGCCAGCAGCATGAACACTGAAGCTTTCTTT. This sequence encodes CASSMNTEAFF.

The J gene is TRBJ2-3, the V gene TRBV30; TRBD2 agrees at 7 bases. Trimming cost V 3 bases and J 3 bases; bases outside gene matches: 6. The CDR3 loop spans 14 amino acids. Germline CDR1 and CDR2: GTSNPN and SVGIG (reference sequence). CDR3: CAWSPTSQTDTQYF. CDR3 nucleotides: TGTGCCTGGAGCCCGACTAGCCAGACAGATACGCAGTATTTT.

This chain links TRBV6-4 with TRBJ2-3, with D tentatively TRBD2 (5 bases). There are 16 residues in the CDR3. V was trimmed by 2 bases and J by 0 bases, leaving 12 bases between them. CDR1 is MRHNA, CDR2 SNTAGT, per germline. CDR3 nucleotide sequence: TGTGCCAGCAGTGACCAGAGGGATTCTAGCACAGATACGCAGTATTTT. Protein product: CASSDQRDSSTDTQYF.

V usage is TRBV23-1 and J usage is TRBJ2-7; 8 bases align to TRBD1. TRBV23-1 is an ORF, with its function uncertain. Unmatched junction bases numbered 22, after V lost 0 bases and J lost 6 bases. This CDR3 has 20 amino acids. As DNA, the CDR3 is TGCGCCAGCAGTCAATCACGGACAGGGAGGCCCAATACCAAAGGACTCGAGCAGTACTTC. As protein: CASSQSRTGRPNTKGLEQYF.

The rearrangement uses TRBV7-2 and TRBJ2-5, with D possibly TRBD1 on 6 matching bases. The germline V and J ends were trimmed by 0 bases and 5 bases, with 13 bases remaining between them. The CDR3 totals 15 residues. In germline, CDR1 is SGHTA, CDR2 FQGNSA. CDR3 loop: CASSLAGVRGETQYF. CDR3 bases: TGTGCCAGCAGCTTAGCGGGGGTTAGGGGGGAGACCCAGTACTTC.

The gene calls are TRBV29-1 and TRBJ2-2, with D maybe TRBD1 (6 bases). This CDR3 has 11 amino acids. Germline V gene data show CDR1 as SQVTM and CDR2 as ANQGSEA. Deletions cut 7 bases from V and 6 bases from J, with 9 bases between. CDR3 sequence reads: CSARQAGELFF. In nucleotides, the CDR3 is TGCAGCGCACGACAGGCCGGGGAGCTGTTTTTT.

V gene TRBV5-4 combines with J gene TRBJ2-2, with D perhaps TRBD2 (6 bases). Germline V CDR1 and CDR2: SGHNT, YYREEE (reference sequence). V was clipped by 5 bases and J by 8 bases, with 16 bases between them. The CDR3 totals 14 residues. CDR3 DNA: TGTGCCAGCAGGGAGGGTCTGGGTTCAGGGGAGCTGTTTTTT. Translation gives CASREGLGSGELFF.

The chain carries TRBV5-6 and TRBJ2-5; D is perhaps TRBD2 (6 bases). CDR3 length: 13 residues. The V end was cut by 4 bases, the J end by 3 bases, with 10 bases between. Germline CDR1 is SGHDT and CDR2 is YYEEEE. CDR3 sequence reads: CASSRDLEETQYF. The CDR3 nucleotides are TGTGCCAGCAGCCGGGACTTAGAAGAGACCCAGTACTTC.

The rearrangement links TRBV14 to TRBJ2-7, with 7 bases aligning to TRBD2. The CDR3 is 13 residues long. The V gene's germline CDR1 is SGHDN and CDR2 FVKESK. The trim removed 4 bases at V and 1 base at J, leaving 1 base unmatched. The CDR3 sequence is CASSRAGSYEQYF. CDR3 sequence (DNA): TGTGCCAGCAGCCGAGCGGGGTCCTACGAGCAGTACTTC.

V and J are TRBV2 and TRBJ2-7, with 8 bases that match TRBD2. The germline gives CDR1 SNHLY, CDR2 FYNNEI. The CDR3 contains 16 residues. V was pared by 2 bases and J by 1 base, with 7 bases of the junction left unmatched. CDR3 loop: CASSEYGGGPSYEQYF. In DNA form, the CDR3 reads TGTGCCAGCAGTGAATACGGCGGGGGGCCTTCCTACGAGCAGTACTTC.

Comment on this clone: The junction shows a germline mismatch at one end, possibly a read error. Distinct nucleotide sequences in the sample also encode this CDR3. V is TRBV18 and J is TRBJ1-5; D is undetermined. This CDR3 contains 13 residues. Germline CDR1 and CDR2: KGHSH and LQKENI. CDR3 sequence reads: CASSQSSNQPQHF. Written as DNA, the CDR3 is TGCGCCAGCTCACAGAGTAGCAATCAGCCCCAGCATTTT.

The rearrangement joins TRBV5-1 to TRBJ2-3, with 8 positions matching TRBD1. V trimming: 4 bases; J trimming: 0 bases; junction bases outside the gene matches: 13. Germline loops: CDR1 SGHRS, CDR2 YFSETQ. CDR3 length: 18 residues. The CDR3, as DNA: TGCGCCAGCAGCACAACACTATGGACAGGGACTAGCACAGATACGCAGTATTTT. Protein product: CASSTTLWTGTSTDTQYF.

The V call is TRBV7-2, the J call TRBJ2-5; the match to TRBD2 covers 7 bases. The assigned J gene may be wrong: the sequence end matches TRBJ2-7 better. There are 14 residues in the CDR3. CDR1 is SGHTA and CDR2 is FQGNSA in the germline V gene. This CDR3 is CASSSGLVDYEQYF. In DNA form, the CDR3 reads TGTGCCAGCAGCTCAGGACTAGTCGACTACGAGCAGTACTTC.

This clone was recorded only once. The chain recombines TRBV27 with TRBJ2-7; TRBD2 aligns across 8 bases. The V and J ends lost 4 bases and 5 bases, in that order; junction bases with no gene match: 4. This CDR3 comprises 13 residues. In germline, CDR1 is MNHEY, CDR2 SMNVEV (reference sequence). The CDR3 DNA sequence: TGTGCCAGCAGTTCGCCGGGGGGGAACGAGCAGTACTTC. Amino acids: CASSSPGGNEQYF.

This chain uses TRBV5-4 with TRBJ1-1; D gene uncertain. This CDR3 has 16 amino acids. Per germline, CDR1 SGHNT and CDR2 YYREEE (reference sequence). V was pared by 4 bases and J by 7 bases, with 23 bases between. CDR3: CASSDRRKVVYVEAFF. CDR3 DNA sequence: TGTGCCAGCAGCGATAGGAGGAAGGTCGTATATGTTGAAGCTTTCTTT.

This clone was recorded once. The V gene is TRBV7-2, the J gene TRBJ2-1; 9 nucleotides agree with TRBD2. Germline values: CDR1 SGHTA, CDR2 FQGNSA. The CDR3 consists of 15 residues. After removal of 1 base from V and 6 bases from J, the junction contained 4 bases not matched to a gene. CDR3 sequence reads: CASSLVAGGLNEQFF. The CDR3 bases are TGTGCCAGCAGCTTAGTGGCGGGGGGGCTCAATGAGCAGTTCTTC.

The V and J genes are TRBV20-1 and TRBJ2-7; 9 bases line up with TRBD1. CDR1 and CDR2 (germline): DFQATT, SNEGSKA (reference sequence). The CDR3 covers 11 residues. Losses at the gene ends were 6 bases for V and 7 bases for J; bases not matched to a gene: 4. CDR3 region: CSAGQGREQYF. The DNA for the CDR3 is TGCAGTGCGGGACAGGGAAGAGAGCAGTACTTC.

For the CDR3, the DNA is TGCGCCAGCGTCAGGGGGGGGGACAGGGGGAGCGGTGAGCAGTTCTTC. This gives the protein CASVRGGDRGSGEQFF. V is TRBV10-2 and J is TRBJ2-1; 11 nucleotides line up with TRBD1. J was trimmed by 9 bases and V by 8 bases; bases with no gene match: 15. CDR3 size: 16 residues. CDR1 and CDR2 from the germline V gene are WSHSY and SAAADI.

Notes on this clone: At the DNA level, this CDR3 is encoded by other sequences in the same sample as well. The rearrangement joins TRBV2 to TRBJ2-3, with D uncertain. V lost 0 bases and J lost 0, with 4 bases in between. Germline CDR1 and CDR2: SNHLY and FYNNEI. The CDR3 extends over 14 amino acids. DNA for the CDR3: TGTGCCAGCAGTGAAGCCGGGAGCACAGATACGCAGTATTTT. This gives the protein CASSEAGSTDTQYF.

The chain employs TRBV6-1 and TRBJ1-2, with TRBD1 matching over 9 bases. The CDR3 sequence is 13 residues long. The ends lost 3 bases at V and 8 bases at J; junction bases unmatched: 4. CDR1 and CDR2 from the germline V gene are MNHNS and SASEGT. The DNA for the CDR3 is TGTGCCAGCAGTGAGGACAGGGGTACAGGCTACACCTTC. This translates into CASSEDRGTGYTF.

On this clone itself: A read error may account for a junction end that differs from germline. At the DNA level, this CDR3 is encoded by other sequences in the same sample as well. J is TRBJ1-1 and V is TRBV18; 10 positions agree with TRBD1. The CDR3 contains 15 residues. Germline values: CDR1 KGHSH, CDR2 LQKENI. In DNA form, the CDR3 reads TGTGCCAGCTCACCAGACAGGGGGCGAAACACTGAGGCTTTCTTT. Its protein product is CASSPDRGRNTEAFF.

The CDR3 protein is CAISTLAVPGELFF. CDR3 coding DNA: TGTGCCATCAGTACCCTAGCGGTCCCCGGGGAGCTGTTTTTT. This chain connects TRBV10-3 to TRBJ2-2, with 7 nucleotides matching TRBD2. Germline V gene sequence: CDR1 ENHRY, CDR2 SYGVKD. The CDR3 is 14 residues long. J was trimmed by 6 bases and V by 5 bases; bases with no gene match: 6.

In DNA form, the CDR3 reads TGTGCCAGCAGCGGGACAGGGGGCGACCTGGGCGGCTACACCTTC. Amino acid sequence: CASSGTGGDLGGYTF. The J gene is TRBJ1-2, the V gene TRBV2, with TRBD1 matching 12 bases. CDR1 is SNHLY and CDR2 is FYNNEI in the germline V gene. Germline trimming cut 6 bases from V and 8 bases from J; bases unmatched to any gene: 10. The CDR3 has 15 amino acids.

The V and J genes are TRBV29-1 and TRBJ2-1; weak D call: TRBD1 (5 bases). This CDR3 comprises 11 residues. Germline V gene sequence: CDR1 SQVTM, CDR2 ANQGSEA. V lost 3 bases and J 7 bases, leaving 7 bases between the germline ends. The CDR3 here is CSVDRGNEQFF. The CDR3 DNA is TGCAGCGTTGATAGGGGAAATGAGCAGTTCTTC.